A single sample gave rise to the 16 T cell receptor beta chains below, sequenced in a study of CD8+ T cells in alopecia areata. The sequencing template was cDNA reverse transcribed from extracted RNA. Clones were read by immunoSEQ multiplex PCR, and TCRdb kept only the in-frame ones, dropping some. The data contain some 240,000 clones, approximately 61% of them singletons. Sequenced here: CD4+ T cells sorted from blood, sampled at week 0. These TCRs come from a human donor with alopecia areata.

J is TRBJ2-3 and V is TRBV30, with 10 bases lining up with TRBD1. Germline V gives CDR1 GTSNPN, CDR2 SVGIG (reference sequence). This CDR3 is built from 14 residues. With V trimmed by 5 bases and J by 2 bases, 4 bases remained unmatched. For the CDR3, the DNA is TGTGCCTGGGGGACAGGGGCTAACACAGATACGCAGTATTTT. Translating gives CAWGTGANTDTQYF.

The V gene is TRBV30, the J gene TRBJ2-1; 9 bases are shared with TRBD2. Germline CDR1 is GTSNPN and CDR2 is SVGIG (reference sequence). The CDR3 is 11 amino acids. J was trimmed by 12 bases and V by 2 bases; bases with no gene match: 2. The chain's CDR3 is CAWSSAGGQFF. The CDR3 nucleotides are TGTGCCTGGAGTTCAGCGGGAGGGCAGTTCTTC.

The sample holds one count of this clone. The V call is TRBV7-9, the J call TRBJ2-3, with D tentatively TRBD1 (5 bases). The CDR3 extends over 14 amino acids. The V gene lost 2 bases and the J gene lost 4 bases, with 10 bases spanning the gap. CDR1 and CDR2 (germline): SEHNR, FQNEAQ (reference sequence). CDR3 in DNA: TGTGCCAGCAGCTTACGACAGTTTGCAGATACGCAGTATTTT. Its translation: CASSLRQFADTQYF.

The CDR3 reads CATSRDPTGNTIYF. The DNA of the CDR3 is TGTGCCACCAGCAGAGATCCAACTGGAAACACCATATATTTT. The chain carries TRBV15 and TRBJ1-3; D not resolved. V was pared by 0 bases and J by 2 bases, with 5 bases between. This CDR3 contains 14 residues. Germline V CDR1 and CDR2: LNHNV, YYDKDF (reference sequence).

The rearrangement links TRBV7-2 to TRBJ2-3; TRBD2 aligns across 9 bases. CDR3 size: 15 residues. The germline V gene encodes CDR1 SGHTA and CDR2 FQGNSA. V dropped 5 bases and J dropped 0; count of bases not matched to a gene: 3. DNA of the CDR3: TGTGCCAGCAGCCGGACTAGCGTTAGCACAGATACGCAGTATTTT. It is translated as CASSRTSVSTDTQYF. The full variable domain, its missing parts supplied by reference TRBV7-2 and TRBJ2-3, is GAGVSQSPSNKVTEKGKDVELRCDPISGHTALYWYRQSLGQGLEFLIYFQGNSAPDKSGLPSDRFSAERTGGSVSTLTIQRTQQEDSAVYLCASSRTSVSTDTQYFGPGTRLTVL.

The chain couples TRBV5-4 to TRBJ2-2; 9 bases line up with TRBD2. Trimming at V came to 3 bases and at J to 7 bases, leaving 4 bases not matched to a gene. CDR1 SGHNT and CDR2 YYREEE come from the germline V gene (reference sequence). This CDR3 has 14 residues. Written as DNA, the CDR3 is TGTGCCAGCAGCTGGACTAGCGATGGCGGGGAGCTGTTTTTT. It encodes CASSWTSDGGELFF.

The J gene is TRBJ2-7, the V gene TRBV29-1; the match to TRBD1 covers 7 bases. This CDR3 spans 13 amino acids. CDR1 is SQVTM, CDR2 ANQGSEA, per germline. V shed 6 bases, J shed 3 bases, and the junction held 8 bases outside the gene matches. CDR3 in DNA: TGCAGCGTGGACAGGAGTTCGGGCTACGAGCAGTACTTC. Its protein product is CSVDRSSGYEQYF.

A few counts support this clone. This chain uses TRBV18 with TRBJ2-2, with D tentatively TRBD1 (6 bases). Germline V gene sequence: CDR1 KGHSH, CDR2 LQKENI. The CDR3 is 15 amino acids. V lost 2 bases, J lost 2 bases, and 9 bases lay in between. The CDR3 DNA is TGTGCCAGCTCACCAGACAGGTCTAACACCGGGGAGCTGTTTTTT. It specifies CASSPDRSNTGELFF.

This chain uses TRBV29-1 with TRBJ2-2; 8 nucleotides match TRBD2. This CDR3 is built from 15 residues. The trim removed 6 bases at V and 4 bases at J, leaving 10 bases unmatched. From germline, CDR1 is SQVTM and CDR2 ANQGSEA. In DNA form, the CDR3 reads TGCAGCGTACGAACTAGCGGAACGACCACCGGGGAGCTGTTTTTT. It codes for CSVRTSGTTTGELFF.

This chain links TRBV6-5 with TRBJ2-2; TRBD1 is a possible D gene (5 bases). In germline, CDR1 is MNHEY, CDR2 SVGAGI. V dropped 4 bases and J dropped 3 bases, with 15 bases sitting between them. The CDR3 is 16 amino acids. The DNA for the CDR3 is TGTGCCAGCAGTTTAAAGGTGACAGCCTACACCGGGGAGCTGTTTTTT. Translating it yields CASSLKVTAYTGELFF.

Concerning this clone itself: In the same sample, other DNA sequences code for this CDR3. The gene calls are TRBV29-1 and TRBJ1-1, with D unresolved. This CDR3 is 13 amino acids long. V lost 4 bases to trimming and J lost 0 bases, with 9 bases between them. The germline CDR1 and CDR2 sequences are SQVTM and ANQGSEA. DNA for the CDR3: TGCAGCGTTGTACGACTCTTGAACACTGAAGCTTTCTTT. Protein product: CSVVRLLNTEAFF.

The chain is built from TRBV29-1 and TRBJ2-7; 12 bases are a match to TRBD2. Per germline, CDR1 SQVTM and CDR2 ANQGSEA. The CDR3 is 14 amino acids. V dropped 4 bases and J dropped 2; count of bases not matched to a gene: 3. The CDR3: CSVARLAGAYEQYF. The CDR3 DNA sequence: TGCAGCGTTGCGCGACTAGCGGGGGCCTACGAGCAGTACTTC.

This clone was recorded a few times. The chain has TRBV30 and TRBJ2-7; D gene ambiguous. The CDR3 runs to 14 residues. The germline V and J ends were trimmed by 5 bases and 5 bases, with 19 bases remaining between them. From germline, CDR1 is GTSNPN and CDR2 SVGIG (reference sequence). The CDR3 bases are TGTGCCTGGTCTGGTCGAGCGCCCCCGGACGAGCAGTACTTC. It is translated as CAWSGRAPPDEQYF.

This clone has just a few counts. The chain has TRBV7-9 and TRBJ2-3, with a possible D match to TRBD1 (6 bases). CDR3 length: 11 residues. Trimming removed 11 bases at V and 7 bases at J, with 13 bases between. Germline lookup yields CDR1 SEHNR and CDR2 FQNEAQ (reference sequence). The CDR3 here is CAWGPPNTQYF. The CDR3 DNA reads TGTGCCTGGGGGCCCCCGAATACGCAGTATTTT.

This clone has a handful of counts. The chain links TRBV7-9 to TRBJ2-1; 12 bases are a match to TRBD1. Germline V lookup: CDR1 SEHNR, CDR2 FQNEAQ (reference sequence). This CDR3 is built from 14 residues. Germline trimming cut 3 bases from V and 8 bases from J; bases unmatched to any gene: 2. Written as DNA, the CDR3 is TGTGCCAGCAGCTTGGGACAGGGGGCAGATGAGCAGTTCTTC. It encodes CASSLGQGADEQFF.

This rearrangement joins TRBV4-1 to TRBJ2-7; possible D gene TRBD1, 6 bases. Trimming left V 4 bases short and J 6 bases short, with 16 bases between. Germline V gives CDR1 MGHRA, CDR2 YSYEKL. The CDR3 runs to 14 residues. The CDR3 DNA sequence: TGCGCCAGCAGCCCAGGGGACGGCATATCCGAGCAGTACTTC. Translation gives CASSPGDGISEQYF.